The subject of this entry is one T cell receptor beta chain. The antigen is undetermined. The germline CDR1 and CDR2 sequences are LNHDA and SQIVND (reference sequence). Trimming left V 5 bases short and J 5 bases short, with 18 bases between. The CDR3 spans 15 residues. 13 Jbeta primers and 60 Vbeta primers were used for the PCR. The protocol was immunoSEQ multiplex PCR, while the TCRdb copy is restricted to in-frame clones and leaves out a portion. The table for this sample gives 80,000 to 100,000 clones. The sample originates from a study of cytomegalovirus exposure and HLA in healthy donors. Study findings and constraints: Earlier analysis yielded a pattern in which most TCR beta V segments were productive about 87% or about 30% of the time. As a later analysis showed, a missense DCLRE1C variant was linked to trimming of TCR beta V- and J-genes. A few CMV-associated chains were confirmed in vitro to be specific for CMV antigens.

J is TRBJ1-2 and V is TRBV19; D unclear. Sequencing was performed on PBMCs. This receptor was taken from a man in his fifties or sixties in good health and CMV-seropositive. CDR3 amino acids: CASSLGLWGGYGYTF. The CDR3, as DNA: TGTGCCAGTAGTTTGGGCTTGTGGGGAGGGTATGGCTACACCTTC. Based on the CDR3 plus reference TRBV19 and TRBJ1-2, the full variable domain is DGGITQSPKYLFRKEGQNVTLSCEQNLNHDAMYWYRQDPGQGLRLIYYSQIVNDFQKGDIAEGYSVSREKKESFPLTVTSAQKNPTAFYLCASSLGLWGGYGYTFGSGTRLTVV.